This entry lists 18 T cell receptor beta chains sequenced from one sample in a study of identical twins. From the 5' RACE reads, TCRdb called clonotypes with MiXCR, one entry per CDR3 protein. Of roughly 720,000 distinct CDR3 sequences in the sample, roughly 18% were seen once. The same sample was also used in a study of T cells expressing NK-cell markers.

Input material: PBMCs. These receptors were taken from a woman younger than 30 in good health.

The chain carries TRBV3-1 and TRBJ2-1; 7 positions agree with TRBD2. Germline values: CDR1 LGHDT, CDR2 YNNKEL (reference sequence). Trimming at V came to 1 base and at J to 10 bases, leaving 10 bases not matched to a gene. The length of the CDR3 is 15 residues. CDR3 loop: CASSQVWGGAEEQFF. The CDR3 DNA reads TGTGCCAGCAGCCAAGTTTGGGGGGGAGCGGAGGAGCAGTTCTTC.

The sample holds a few counts of this clonotype. The chain joins TRBV28 to TRBJ2-1; D not certain. The CDR3 is made up of 15 amino acids. The V and J ends lost 3 bases and 0 bases respectively, with 9 bases between them. Per germline, CDR1 MDHEN and CDR2 SYDVKM. Written as DNA, the CDR3 is TGTGCCAGCAGTTTCATGATCAGCTCCTACAATGAGCAGTTCTTC. It encodes CASSFMISSYNEQFF.

The rearrangement links TRBV2 to TRBJ2-7; no reliable D call. V dropped 6 bases and J dropped 5 bases, with 20 bases sitting between them. The CDR3 runs 15 residues. From germline, CDR1 is SNHLY and CDR2 FYNNEI. The CDR3 region is CASSLENSVPNEQYF. In DNA, the CDR3 is TGTGCCAGCAGCCTAGAAAACAGCGTTCCCAACGAGCAGTACTTC. Full variable domain (rest looked up from reference TRBV2 and TRBJ2-7): EPEVTQTPSHQVTQMGQEVILRCVPISNHLYFYWYRQILGQKVEFLVSFYNNEISEKSEIFDDQFSVERPDGSNFTLKIRSTKLEDSAMYFCASSLENSVPNEQYFGPGTRLTVT.

This sequence joins TRBV27 and TRBJ2-7, with TRBD1 as a possible D gene (5 bases). Germline CDR1 MNHEY, CDR2 SMNVEV (reference sequence). The CDR3 contains 12 residues. Trimming stripped 6 bases from V and 3 bases from J, with 9 bases between. The CDR3 nucleotides read TGTGCCAGCAGAAGCAGGGACTACGAGCAGTACTTC. Translating gives CASRSRDYEQYF.

This clonotype was seen a handful of times. This sequence joins TRBV5-5 and TRBJ2-1; 9 positions match TRBD1. CDR1 SGHKS and CDR2 YYEKEE come from the germline V gene (reference sequence). V was pared by 4 bases and J by 2 bases, with 7 bases of the junction left unmatched. The CDR3 totals 16 residues. CDR3 loop: CASSTYRDRAYNEQFF. The CDR3, as DNA: TGTGCCAGCAGCACGTACCGGGACAGGGCCTACAATGAGCAGTTCTTC.

This clonotype was counted between two and nine times. The chain joins TRBV7-9 to TRBJ2-3; tentative D call: TRBD2 (6 bases). The germline gives CDR1 SEHNR, CDR2 FQNEAQ (reference sequence). This CDR3 contains 17 residues. V gave up 5 bases and J gave up 2 bases, with 20 bases separating them. CDR3 sequence (DNA): TGTGCCAGCAGCCAGACGCCCGGACTACAAACCACAGATACGCAGTATTTT. It is translated as CASSQTPGLQTTDTQYF.

The rearrangement links TRBV6-5 to TRBJ2-7; D is ambiguous. Deletions cut 0 bases from V and 3 bases from J, with 12 bases between. In germline, CDR1 is MNHEY, CDR2 SVGAGI. The CDR3 spans 15 residues. CDR3 in amino acids: CASSYSKRTNYEQYF. CDR3 nucleotides: TGTGCCAGCAGTTACTCGAAGCGAACCAACTACGAGCAGTACTTC.

The chain uses TRBV29-1 and TRBJ2-1; TRBD1 might be the D (5 bases). Germline V gene lookup returns CDR1 SQVTM and CDR2 ANQGSEA. V lost 1 base and J 4 bases, leaving 11 bases between the germline ends. The CDR3 spans 14 residues. The CDR3 nucleotides are TGCAGCGTTGAAGTAGGACATTCGTACAATGAGCAGTTCTTC. Translating gives CSVEVGHSYNEQFF.

The genes are TRBV7-9 and TRBJ1-3; no definite D call. The germline V gene has CDR1 SEHNR and CDR2 FQNEAQ (reference sequence). The CDR3 covers 15 residues. V lost 5 bases, J lost 2 bases, and 13 bases lay in between. CDR3 sequence reads: CASSPGSLPGNTIYF. For the CDR3, the DNA is TGTGCCAGCAGCCCGGGGTCTCTCCCTGGAAACACCATATATTTT.

Many counts were recorded for this clonotype. The chain links TRBV9 to TRBJ1-1, with TRBD1 as a possible D gene (6 bases). Trimming left V 4 bases short and J 1 base short, with 11 bases between. CDR3 length equals 14 residues. Germline values: CDR1 SGDLS, CDR2 YYNGEE. The DNA of the CDR3 is TGTGCCAGCAGCCCCTGGACAGCGAACACTGAAGCTTTCTTT. Its translation is CASSPWTANTEAFF.

The chain employs TRBV7-9 and TRBJ2-1, with 7 bases matching TRBD1. Trimming took 3 bases from V and 9 from J; bases not matched to a gene: 8. The CDR3 totals 14 residues. Per the germline V gene, CDR1 is SEHNR and CDR2 is FQNEAQ (reference sequence). CDR3 sequence: CASSFLSGGSEQFF. The CDR3 DNA reads as TGTGCCAGCAGCTTTCTCTCAGGGGGTAGTGAGCAGTTCTTC.

In its sample, this clonotype was seen a few times. The chain couples TRBV5-1 to TRBJ2-3; 7 bases line up with TRBD1. Germline CDR1 SGHRS, CDR2 YFSETQ. Trimming at V came to 3 bases and at J to 0 bases, leaving 13 bases not matched to a gene. The CDR3 totals 18 residues. The CDR3 is CASSSDWDSLTSTDTQYF. CDR3 bases: TGCGCCAGCAGCTCAGACTGGGACAGCTTAACTAGCACAGATACGCAGTATTTT. The full variable domain, completed using reference TRBV5-1 and TRBJ2-3, is KAGVTQTPRYLIKTRGQQVTLSCSPISGHRSVSWYQQTPGQGLQFLFEYFSETQRNKGNFPGRFSGRQFSNSRSEMNVSTLELGDSALYLCASSSDWDSLTSTDTQYFGPGTRLTVL.

The gene calls are TRBV20-1 and TRBJ2-1; no definite D call. V lost 3 bases and J lost 10, with 13 bases in between. The CDR3 consists of 12 residues. Germline V lookup: CDR1 DFQATT, CDR2 SNEGSKA (reference sequence). CDR3 region: CSASQRCCEQFF. In DNA form, the CDR3 reads TGCAGTGCTAGCCAGCGATGTTGCGAGCAGTTCTTC.

This clonotype was found a few times. The chain carries TRBV9 and TRBJ2-2; 7 bases fit TRBD1. Unmatched junction bases numbered 5, after V lost 3 bases and J lost 6 bases. The CDR3 is 14 residues long. Germline-derived CDR1 and CDR2 are SGDLS and YYNGEE. The CDR3 nucleotides read TGTGCCAGCAGCGGGACAGGTCCGGCCGGGGAGCTGTTTTTT. As protein: CASSGTGPAGELFF.

This clonotype was seen only once. The chain carries TRBV11-3 and TRBJ2-1, with 8 bases lining up with TRBD2. V shed 6 bases, J shed 6 bases, and the junction held 10 bases outside the gene matches. There are 15 residues in the CDR3. Germline CDR1 reads SGHNT; CDR2 reads YENEEA. In DNA form, the CDR3 reads TGTGCCAGCAGTCTGAATAGCGGGGTGGTCAATGAGCAGTTCTTC. This encodes CASSLNSGVVNEQFF.

There are a few counts of this clonotype. The V call is TRBV2, the J call TRBJ1-6, with D maybe TRBD1 (6 bases). Germline V gene sequence: CDR1 SNHLY, CDR2 FYNNEI. With 6 bases removed from V and 6 bases from J, the gap between germline ends came to 12 bases. The CDR3 consists of 14 residues. The CDR3 region is CASSVRGTNSPLHF. DNA of the CDR3: TGTGCCAGCAGCGTCAGGGGAACTAATTCACCCCTCCACTTT.

This clonotype was found a few times. The chain has TRBV4-3 and TRBJ1-2; 7 bases line up with TRBD1. The CDR3 totals 15 residues. The germline V gene encodes CDR1 LGHNA and CDR2 YSLEER. Trimming cost V 2 bases and J 0 bases; bases outside gene matches: 3. The chain's CDR3 is CASSQNRGTNYGYTF. The CDR3 nucleotides are TGCGCCAGCAGCCAAAACAGGGGAACTAACTATGGCTACACCTTC.

This clonotype was found a few times. The CDR3 loop reads CASSLEGVGNEQFF. CDR3 sequence (DNA): TGTGCCAGCAGCTTAGAGGGGGTGGGGAATGAGCAGTTCTTC. The rearrangement joins TRBV7-6 to TRBJ2-1; the D gene is possibly TRBD1 (6 bases). The germline gives CDR1 SGHVS, CDR2 FNYEAQ. This CDR3 has 14 residues. The ends were cut back, 1 base at V and 7 bases at J, with 11 bases in the middle.